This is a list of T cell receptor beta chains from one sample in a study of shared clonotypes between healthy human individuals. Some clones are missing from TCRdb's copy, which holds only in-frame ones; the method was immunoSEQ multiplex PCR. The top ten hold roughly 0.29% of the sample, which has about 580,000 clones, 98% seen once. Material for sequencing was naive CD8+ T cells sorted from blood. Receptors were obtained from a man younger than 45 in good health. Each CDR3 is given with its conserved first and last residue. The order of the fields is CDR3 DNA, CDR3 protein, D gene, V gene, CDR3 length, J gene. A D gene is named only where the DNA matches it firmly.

TGCGCCAGCTCCATCTATGCGGGAGGCGACAATGAGCAGTTCTTC CASSIYAGGDNEQFF TRBD2 TRBV10-2 15 TRBJ2-1
TGTGCCAGCAGCTTACCCCAGGGCCTTGCCTACGAGCAGTACTTC CASSLPQGLAYEQYF . TRBV7-8 15 TRBJ2-7
TGCGCCAGCCGACTAGCTGGTAGTTGGGACGAGCAGTACTTC CASRLAGSWDEQYF TRBD2 TRBV10-2 14 TRBJ2-7
TGTGCCAGCAGGGTGAGCTCCTACGAGCAGTACTTC CASRVSSYEQYF . TRBV28 12 TRBJ2-7
TGTGCCAGCAGCCCCCGGTTGGGGACGACCTACGAGCAGTACTTC CASSPRLGTTYEQYF . TRBV5-6 15 TRBJ2-7
TGTGCCAGCAGCGCCGGACACCCCGGAACCCGAAACACTGAAGCTTTCTTT CASSAGHPGTRNTEAFF . TRBV7-9 17 TRBJ1-1
TGCAGCGTTGAAGGGGGACAGTTGGGTGCCGGGGAGCTGTTTTTT CSVEGGQLGAGELFF TRBD1 TRBV29-1 15 TRBJ2-2
TGTGCCAGCAGCGTAGCTGGGTTAGCGGGAGTGTACGAGCAGTACTTC CASSVAGLAGVYEQYF TRBD2 TRBV9 16 TRBJ2-7
TGTGCCACCAGCAGAGATCTGCAGAACTACGAGCAGTACTTC CATSRDLQNYEQYF . TRBV15 14 TRBJ2-7
TGTGCCAGCAGCTACCCATCAGGGGGGAACACTGAAGCTTTCTTT CASSYPSGGNTEAFF TRBD1 TRBV7-8 15 TRBJ1-1
TGTGCCAGCAGTTTGGTGGGTTCCTACGAGCAGTACTTC CASSLVGSYEQYF . TRBV27 13 TRBJ2-7
TGCGCCAGCAGCTTAGGGGGGGATCCTGAAGCTTTCTTT CASSLGGDPEAFF . TRBV5-1 13 TRBJ1-1
TGTGCCAGCAGCTTATCCAGTTCCTACGAGCAGTACTTC CASSLSSSYEQYF . TRBV7-9 13 TRBJ2-7
TGTGCCAGCAGCTTAGCGCAGGGTGGGCAGCCTAAAGAGACCCAGTACTTC CASSLAQGGQPKETQYF . TRBV7-9 17 TRBJ2-5